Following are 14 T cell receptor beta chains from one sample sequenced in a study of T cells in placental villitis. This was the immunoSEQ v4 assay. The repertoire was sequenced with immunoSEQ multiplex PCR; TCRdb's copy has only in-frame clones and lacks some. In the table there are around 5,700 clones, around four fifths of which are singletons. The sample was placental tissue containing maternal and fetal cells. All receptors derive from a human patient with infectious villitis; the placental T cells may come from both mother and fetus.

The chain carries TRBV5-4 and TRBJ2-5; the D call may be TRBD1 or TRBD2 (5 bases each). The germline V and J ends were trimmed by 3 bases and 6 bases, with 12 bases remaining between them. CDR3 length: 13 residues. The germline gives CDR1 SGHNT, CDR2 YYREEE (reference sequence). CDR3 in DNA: TGTGCCAGCAGCTCCGGGACCTTGAAGACCCAGTACTTC. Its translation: CASSSGTLKTQYF.

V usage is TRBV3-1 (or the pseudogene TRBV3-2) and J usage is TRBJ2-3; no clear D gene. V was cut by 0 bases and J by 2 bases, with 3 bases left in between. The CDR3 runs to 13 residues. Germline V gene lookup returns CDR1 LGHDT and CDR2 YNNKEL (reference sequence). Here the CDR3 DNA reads TGTGCCAGCAGCCAAGACAACACAGATACGCAGTATTTT. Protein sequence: CASSQDNTDTQYF.

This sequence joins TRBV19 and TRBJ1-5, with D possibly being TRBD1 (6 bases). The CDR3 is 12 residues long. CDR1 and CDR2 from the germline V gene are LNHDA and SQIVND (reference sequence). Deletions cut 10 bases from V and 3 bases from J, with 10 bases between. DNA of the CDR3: TGTGCCACCCGGGACACCAATCAGCCCCAGCATTTT. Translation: CATRDTNQPQHF.

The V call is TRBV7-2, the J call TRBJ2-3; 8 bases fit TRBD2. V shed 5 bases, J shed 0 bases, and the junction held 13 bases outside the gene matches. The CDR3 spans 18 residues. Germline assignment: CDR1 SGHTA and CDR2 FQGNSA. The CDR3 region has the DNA TGTGCCAGCAGCCAAAGGAGCGGGGGAATCTCTAGCACAGATACGCAGTATTTT. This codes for CASSQRSGGISSTDTQYF.

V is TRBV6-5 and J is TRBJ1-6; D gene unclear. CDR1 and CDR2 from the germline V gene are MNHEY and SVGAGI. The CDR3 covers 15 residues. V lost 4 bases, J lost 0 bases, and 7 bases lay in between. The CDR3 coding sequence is TGTGCCAGCAGTTCACAGAACTCCTATAATTCACCCCTCCACTTT. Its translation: CASSSQNSYNSPLHF.

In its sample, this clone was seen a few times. Here the CDR3 DNA reads TGTGCCAGCAGTTCCCTAGGAGGAGCTTTCTTT. Translated, it gives CASSSLGGAFF. The chain combines TRBV6-2 or TRBV6-3 with TRBJ1-1; D unresolved. Germline values: CDR1 MNHEY, CDR2 SVGEGT. The V and J ends lost 4 bases and 10 bases respectively, with 10 bases between them. This CDR3 has 11 amino acids.

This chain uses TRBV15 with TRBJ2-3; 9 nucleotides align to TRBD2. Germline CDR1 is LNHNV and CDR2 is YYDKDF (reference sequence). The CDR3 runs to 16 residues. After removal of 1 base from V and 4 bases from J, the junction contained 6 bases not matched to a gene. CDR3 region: CATSRVRGGGADTQYF. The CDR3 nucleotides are TGTGCCACCAGCAGAGTTCGGGGCGGGGGGGCAGATACGCAGTATTTT. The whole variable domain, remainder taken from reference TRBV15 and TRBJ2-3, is DAMVIQNPRYQVTQFGKPVTLSCSQTLNHNVMYWYQQKSSQAPKLLFHYYDKDFNNEADTPDNFQSRRPNTSFCFLDIRSPGLGDTAMYLCATSRVRGGGADTQYFGPGTRLTVL.

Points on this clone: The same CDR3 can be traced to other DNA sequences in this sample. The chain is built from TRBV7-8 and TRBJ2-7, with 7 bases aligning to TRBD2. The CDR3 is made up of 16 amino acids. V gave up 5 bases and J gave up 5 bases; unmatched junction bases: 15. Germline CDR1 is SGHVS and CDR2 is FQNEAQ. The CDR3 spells CASSPGRLAGKDEQYF. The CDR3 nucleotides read TGTGCCAGCAGCCCGGGCAGACTAGCAGGGAAGGACGAGCAGTACTTC.

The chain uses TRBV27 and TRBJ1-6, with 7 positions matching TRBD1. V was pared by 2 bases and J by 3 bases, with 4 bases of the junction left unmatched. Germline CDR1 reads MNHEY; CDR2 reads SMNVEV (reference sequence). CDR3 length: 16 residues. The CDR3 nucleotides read TGTGCCAGCAGTTTAAACCGGGACAGCTATAATTCACCCCTCCACTTT. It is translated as CASSLNRDSYNSPLHF.

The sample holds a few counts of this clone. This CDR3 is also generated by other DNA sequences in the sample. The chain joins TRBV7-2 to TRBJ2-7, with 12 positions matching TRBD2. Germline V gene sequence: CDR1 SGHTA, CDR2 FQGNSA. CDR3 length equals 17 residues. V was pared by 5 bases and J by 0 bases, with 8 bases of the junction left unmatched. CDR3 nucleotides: TGTGCCAGCAGCCCCCGGACTAGCGGGGTTAGCTCCTACGAGCAGTACTTC. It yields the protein CASSPRTSGVSSYEQYF.

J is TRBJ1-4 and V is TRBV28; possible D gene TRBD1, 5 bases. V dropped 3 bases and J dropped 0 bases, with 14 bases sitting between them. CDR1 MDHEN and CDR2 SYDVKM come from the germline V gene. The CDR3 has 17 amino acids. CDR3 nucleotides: TGTGCCAGCAGTTTTTCTGGGGACTCTGCAACTAATGAAAAACTGTTTTTT. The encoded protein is CASSFSGDSATNEKLFF.

In DNA form, the CDR3 reads TGTGCCAGCACCCTACTGGAGCAGTTCTTC. Translated, it gives CASTLLEQFF. The chain couples TRBV2 to TRBJ2-1; D unresolved. The V gene's germline CDR1 is SNHLY and CDR2 FYNNEI. The CDR3 covers 10 residues. With 7 bases removed from V and 10 bases from J, the gap between germline ends came to 8 bases.

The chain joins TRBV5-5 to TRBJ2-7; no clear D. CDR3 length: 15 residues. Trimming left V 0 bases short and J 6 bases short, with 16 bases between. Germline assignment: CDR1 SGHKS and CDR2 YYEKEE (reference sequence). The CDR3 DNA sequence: TGTGCCAGCAGCTTGGCCTGGCAGGAGCAGTTCGAGCAGTACTTC. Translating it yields CASSLAWQEQFEQYF.

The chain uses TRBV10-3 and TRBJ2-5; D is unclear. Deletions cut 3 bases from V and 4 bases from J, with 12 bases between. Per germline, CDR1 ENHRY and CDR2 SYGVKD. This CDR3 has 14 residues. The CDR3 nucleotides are TGTGCCATCAGTGATAGCCATCATGGAGAGACCCAGTACTTC. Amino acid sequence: CAISDSHHGETQYF.